A selection of T cell receptor beta chains follows, all from one sample in a study of T cell changes during pregnancy in multiple sclerosis. TCRdb keeps only in-frame clones here, not all; method: immunoSEQ multiplex PCR. The sample records around 38,000 clones, roughly 90% being singletons. The source was CD8+ T cells from peripheral blood mononuclear cells, collected in the third trimester of pregnancy. All receptors derive from a female donor with multiple sclerosis, enrolled in a pregnancy study. The CDR3 runs from the conserved cysteine through the conserved F or W. Each record gives: V gene, J gene, clone size, D gene, CDR3 protein, CDR3 DNA. A D gene is named only where the DNA matches it firmly. Clone size is given for some rows only: seen once, a few or many times, or a class if the clone is expanded.

TRBV10-3	TRBJ1-4	.	.	CAISESAVPTEKLFF	TGTGCCATCAGTGAGTCGGCAGTGCCCACCGAAAAACTGTTTTTT
TRBV28	TRBJ2-5	.	TRBD2	CASSVLVAGGETQYF	TGTGCCAGCAGTGTGTTGGTAGCGGGAGGGGAGACCCAGTACTTC
TRBV11-3	TRBJ2-5	.	.	CASSLDGRESETQYF	TGTGCCAGCAGCTTAGACGGACGGGAATCGGAGACCCAGTACTTC
TRBV11-2	TRBJ2-3	.	TRBD2	CASSSFPLAGEGDTQYF	TGTGCCAGCAGCTCTTTTCCACTAGCGGGAGAGGGAGATACGCAGTATTTT
TRBV27	TRBJ2-1	.	TRBD2	CASSLYTTSGYNEQFF	TGTGCCAGCAGTTTATATACGACTAGCGGATACAATGAGCAGTTCTTC
TRBV7-9	TRBJ2-7	.	.	CASSLSYEQYF	TGTGCCAGCAGCCTATCCTACGAGCAGTACTTC
TRBV28	TRBJ2-7	.	TRBD1	CASSLTGTNEQYF	TGTGCCAGCAGTTTGACAGGGACAAACGAGCAGTACTTC
TRBV4-3	TRBJ2-7	.	TRBD2	CASSQDRLAGGDEQYF	TGCGCCAGCAGCCAAGATCGACTAGCGGGAGGGGACGAGCAGTACTTC
TRBV7-2	TRBJ1-2	.	.	CASSLSLREVNYGYTF	TGTGCCAGCAGCTTATCTCTACGAGAGGTTAACTATGGCTACACCTTC
TRBV5-4	TRBJ2-1	few	.	CASSFDWELNEQFF	TGTGCCAGCAGCTTTGACTGGGAGCTTAATGAGCAGTTCTTC
TRBV5-4	TRBJ1-4	.	.	CASSLDLAPNEKLFF	TGTGCCAGCAGCTTGGACCTGGCCCCTAATGAAAAACTGTTTTTT
TRBV4-3	TRBJ2-1	.	TRBD2	CASSQDKVGGDEQFF	TGCGCCAGCAGCCAAGATAAGGTCGGGGGGGATGAGCAGTTCTTC
TRBV9	TRBJ1-1	.	.	CASSTGDGTEAFF	TGTGCCAGCAGTACTGGAGACGGCACTGAAGCTTTCTTT
TRBV29-1	TRBJ2-7	.	.	CSVEVPGFHEQYF	TGCAGCGTTGAAGTTCCAGGGTTCCACGAGCAGTACTTC
TRBV2	TRBJ2-7	.	.	CASTRGVGVEEQYF	TGTGCCAGCACCCGGGGTGTGGGAGTAGAAGAGCAGTACTTC
TRBV4-3	TRBJ2-1	.	.	CASSQVRSGDNEQFF	TGCGCCAGCAGCCAAGTACGGAGCGGAGACAATGAGCAGTTCTTC
TRBV28	TRBJ2-1	.	.	CASSPGRKGDNEQFF	TGTGCCAGCAGTCCCGGGCGGAAGGGGGACAATGAGCAGTTCTTC
TRBV7-9	TRBJ2-7	.	.	CASSLAREFEQYF	TGTGCCAGCAGCTTAGCGAGGGAGTTTGAGCAGTACTTC
TRBV19	TRBJ2-6	.	.	CASKRGSGANVLTF	TGTGCCAGTAAAAGGGGCTCTGGGGCCAACGTCCTGACTTTC
TRBV5-4	TRBJ2-1	.	.	CASSTGQTPYNEQFF	TGTGCCAGCAGCACCGGACAGACTCCTTACAATGAGCAGTTCTTC
TRBV25-1	TRBJ2-5	.	TRBD2	CASRREREGGETQYF	TGTGCCAGCAGAAGGGAGCGGGAGGGGGGGGAGACCCAGTACTTC
TRBV27	TRBJ1-4	.	.	CASSGPLLNEKLFF	TGTGCCAGCAGTGGGCCCCTTCTTAATGAAAAACTGTTTTTT
TRBV6-1	TRBJ1-5	.	.	CASSVASNQPQHF	TGTGCCAGCAGTGTGGCTAGCAATCAGCCCCAGCATTTT
TRBV9	TRBJ2-3	.	.	CASSGLQGYTDTQYF	TGTGCCAGCAGCGGACTACAGGGTTACACAGATACGCAGTATTTT
TRBV28	TRBJ2-1	.	TRBD2	CASSTLAGAYNEQFF	TGTGCCAGCAGTACCCTAGCGGGAGCCTACAATGAGCAGTTCTTC
TRBV29-1	TRBJ1-1	.	.	CSGEAGEAFF	TGCAGCGGCGAAGCGGGGGAAGCTTTCTTT
TRBV28	TRBJ2-7	.	.	CASSSSMTAYEQYF	TGTGCCAGCAGTTCCTCCATGACAGCCTACGAGCAGTACTTC
TRBV9	TRBJ2-5	.	.	CASTLGALQETQYF	TGTGCCAGCACCCTGGGGGCCTTACAAGAGACCCAGTACTTC
TRBV4-1	TRBJ2-7	.	TRBD2	CASSQLTSGKVEQYF	TGCGCCAGCAGCCAGTTGACTAGCGGGAAGGTCGAGCAGTACTTC
TRBV7-9	TRBJ1-1	.	TRBD1	CASRARDRGALNTEAFF	TGTGCCAGCAGAGCCCGGGACAGGGGGGCCTTGAACACTGAAGCTTTCTTT
TRBV29-1	TRBJ1-2	.	.	CSVAGGSVEGYTF	TGCAGCGTTGCTGGCGGGTCAGTTGAAGGCTACACCTTC
TRBV29-1	TRBJ2-3	.	.	CSVEGLSTDTQYF	TGCAGCGTTGAGGGACTCAGCACAGATACGCAGTATTTT
TRBV30	TRBJ2-1	.	.	CAWSGPSDPLRGTYNEQFF	TGTGCCTGGAGTGGACCCTCGGACCCTCTCCGCGGGACCTACAATGAGCAGTTCTTC
TRBV19	TRBJ2-1	.	.	CASSIVVDNNEQFF	TGTGCCAGTAGTATAGTTGTGGACAACAATGAGCAGTTCTTC
TRBV20-1	TRBJ1-2	.	.	CSARDWEGYTF	TGCAGTGCTAGGGACTGGGAGGGCTACACCTTC
TRBV7-9	TRBJ1-2	.	.	CASSSHGGGLGYGYTF	TGTGCCAGCAGCTCCCACGGTGGCGGACTAGGCTATGGCTACACCTTC
TRBV28	TRBJ2-1	.	.	CASSALAVSSYNEQFF	TGTGCCAGCAGTGCTTTGGCGGTAAGCTCCTACAATGAGCAGTTCTTC
TRBV4-3	TRBJ2-1	.	TRBD2	CASSQSVTSGSWNEQFF	TGCGCCAGCAGCCAAAGCGTAACTAGCGGGAGTTGGAATGAGCAGTTCTTC
TRBV29-1	TRBJ2-7	once	.	CSVAGANEQYF	TGCAGCGTCGCAGGGGCCAACGAGCAGTACTTC
TRBV28	TRBJ2-7	.	TRBD2	CASSAPRTSLYEQYF	TGTGCCAGCAGTGCCCCTCGGACTAGCCTATACGAGCAGTACTTC
TRBV7-9	TRBJ2-1	.	TRBD2	CASSFFASGIYNEQFF	TGTGCCAGCAGCTTTTTTGCTAGCGGGATCTACAATGAGCAGTTCTTC
TRBV6-5	TRBJ2-7	.	.	CASSPLTGTYEQYF	TGTGCCAGCAGTCCTCTGACAGGAACCTACGAGCAGTACTTC
TRBV15	TRBJ2-7	.	.	CATSTPSAGIYEQYF	TGTGCCACCAGCACCCCTTCAGCAGGAATCTACGAGCAGTACTTC
TRBV10-3	TRBJ1-1	.	.	CAISAREKNTEAFF	TGTGCCATCAGTGCGCGCGAGAAGAACACTGAAGCTTTCTTT
TRBV6-5	TRBJ2-1	once	.	CASRLSVELTDEQFF	TGTGCCAGCAGGCTTAGCGTCGAGCTTACGGATGAGCAGTTCTTC
TRBV19	TRBJ2-7	.	TRBD1	CATKPGQGVPYEQYF	TGTGCCACCAAACCGGGACAGGGGGTTCCCTACGAGCAGTACTTC
TRBV27	TRBJ2-1	.	.	CASSLEGPYNEQFF	TGTGCCAGCAGTTTGGAGGGCCCCTACAATGAGCAGTTCTTC
TRBV4-1	TRBJ2-3	.	.	CASSQIQGLTDTQYF	TGCGCCAGCAGCCAAATACAGGGCCTGACAGATACGCAGTATTTT
TRBV27	TRBJ1-5	.	.	CASRGTGNQPQHF	TGTGCCAGCCGCGGGACCGGCAATCAGCCCCAGCATTTT
TRBV27	TRBJ2-7	.	TRBD2	CASSPSGVYEQYF	TGTGCCAGCAGTCCTAGCGGAGTATACGAGCAGTACTTC
TRBV7-2	TRBJ2-7	.	.	CASSFNREFDEQYF	TGTGCCAGTAGCTTTAACAGGGAGTTCGACGAGCAGTACTTC
TRBV6-5	TRBJ1-3	.	.	CASSYGESGNTIYF	TGTGCCAGCAGTTATGGAGAATCTGGAAACACCATATATTTT
TRBV28	TRBJ2-7	.	.	CASSSGLTSYEQYF	TGTGCCAGCAGTTCGGGACTGACCTCCTACGAGCAGTACTTC
TRBV7-2	TRBJ2-3	.	TRBD2	CASSLDWEGWGITDTQYF	TGTGCCAGCAGCTTAGACTGGGAGGGGTGGGGGATTACAGATACGCAGTATTTT
TRBV6-6	TRBJ1-3	.	.	CASRLSQGFLGNTIYF	TGTGCCAGCAGGTTATCCCAGGGATTTCTAGGAAACACCATATATTTT
TRBV5-1	TRBJ1-4	.	.	CASSRRTATNEKLFF	TGCGCCAGCAGCCGGCGGACAGCAACTAATGAAAAACTGTTTTTT
TRBV4-2	TRBJ2-5	.	TRBD2	CASSQELAGAEEQYF	TGTGCCAGCAGCCAAGAACTAGCGGGGGCAGAAGAGCAGTACTTC
TRBV4-1	TRBJ1-1	.	.	CASSQGEAAFF	TGCGCCAGCAGCCAAGGGGAGGCAGCTTTCTTT
TRBV15	TRBJ1-1	.	TRBD1	CATSTTGTGGVGVWNTEAFF	TGTGCCACCAGCACGACCGGGACAGGGGGCGTGGGGGTTTGGAACACTGAAGCTTTCTTT
TRBV6-5	TRBJ2-7	once	.	CASSYGTRAYEQYF	TGTGCCAGCAGTTACGGGACAAGGGCCTACGAGCAGTACTTC